These 17 T cell receptor beta chains originate from one sample sequenced in a study of graft-versus-host responses after intestinal transplantation. Clones were read by immunoSEQ multiplex PCR, and TCRdb kept only the in-frame ones, dropping some. This repertoire shows roughly 60,000 clones, about 93% found once; its top ten account for 2.7%. This specimen was PBMCs, taken 118 days after intestinal transplantation. These receptors all stem from a human patient who received an intestinal transplant, so some T cells may come from the graft donor.

The rearrangement uses TRBV19 and TRBJ1-1; D not resolved. The ends were cut back, 5 bases at V and 1 base at J, with 5 bases in the middle. The germline V gene has CDR1 LNHDA and CDR2 SQIVND (reference sequence). The CDR3 runs to 12 residues. CDR3 sequence reads: CASSYRNTEAFF. The CDR3 region has the DNA TGTGCCAGTAGTTACAGGAACACTGAAGCTTTCTTT.

The chain joins TRBV28 to TRBJ2-7; D unresolved. CDR1 and CDR2 from the germline V gene are MDHEN and SYDVKM. V shed 2 bases and J shed 4 bases, with 6 bases lying between them. CDR3 length equals 12 residues. The CDR3 DNA reads TGTGCCAGCAGTTTAGGAACTTACGAGCAGTACTTC. As protein: CASSLGTYEQYF.

The chain carries TRBV4-1 and TRBJ2-7, with 7 bases fitting TRBD1. Germline CDR1 and CDR2: MGHRA and YSYEKL. This CDR3 contains 14 residues. V lost 0 bases, J lost 2 bases, and 1 base stayed unmatched. CDR3 bases: TGCGCCAGCAGCCAAGAGGGACAGACCTACGAGCAGTACTTC. Its translation is CASSQEGQTYEQYF.

The V call is TRBV19, the J call TRBJ2-5; D perhaps matches TRBD2 (5 bases). Germline V gives CDR1 LNHDA, CDR2 SQIVND (reference sequence). The CDR3 covers 12 residues. Deletions cut 6 bases from V and 7 bases from J, with 12 bases between. The CDR3 region is CASSGLGGTQYF. CDR3 DNA: TGTGCCAGTAGCGGACTTGGCGGGACCCAGTACTTC.

The chain is built from TRBV7-2 and TRBJ1-4; D not certain. CDR1 is SGHTA and CDR2 is FQGNSA in the germline V gene. The CDR3 is 11 amino acids. Trimming took off 5 bases at V and 5 bases at J, with 3 bases between the two ends. Here the CDR3 DNA reads TGTGCCAGCAGCATGAATGAAAAACTGTTTTTT. Amino acids: CASSMNEKLFF.

This chain joins TRBV29-1 and TRBJ2-7, with a weak D call TRBD1 (7 bases). Germline V lookup: CDR1 SQVTM, CDR2 ANQGSEA. Trimming stripped 4 bases from V and 3 bases from J, with 13 bases between. The CDR3 is 13 residues long. The DNA for the CDR3 is TGCAGCGTTGGGAGGGACAGCCTCTACGAGCAGTACTTC. Residues: CSVGRDSLYEQYF.

This clone has just one count. The chain recombines TRBV28 with TRBJ2-7; D is possibly TRBD2 (5 bases). Trimming removed 6 bases from V and 7 bases from J, with 22 bases in between. The CDR3 covers 15 residues. Germline V lookup: CDR1 MDHEN, CDR2 SYDVKM. CDR3 sequence (DNA): TGTGCCAGCAGCCCGGTGAACGCACTAGTCCGGGAGCAGTACTTC. Residues: CASSPVNALVREQYF.

The chain combines TRBV28 with TRBJ2-2; perhaps D is TRBD1 or TRBD2 (6 bases each). V lost 7 bases and J lost 0, with 12 bases in between. There are 15 residues in the CDR3. Germline V CDR1 and CDR2: MDHEN, SYDVKM. The CDR3 bases are TGTGCCAGCACCGTAGGGGGGACGAACACCGGGGAGCTGTTTTTT. It translates to CASTVGGTNTGELFF.

The CDR3 region is CSFRSPGTDTQYF. CDR3 sequence (DNA): TGCAGCTTCCGGTCCCCCGGCACAGATACGCAGTATTTT. This chain links TRBV29-1 with TRBJ2-3, with D hard to call. The length of the CDR3 is 13 residues. Per germline, CDR1 SQVTM and CDR2 ANQGSEA. The V and J ends lost 8 bases and 1 base respectively, with 13 bases between them.

The V call is TRBV28, the J call TRBJ2-5; tentative D call: TRBD2 (6 bases). The germline CDR1 and CDR2 sequences are MDHEN and SYDVKM. V lost 8 bases and J 3 bases, leaving 10 bases between the germline ends. There are 12 residues in the CDR3. CDR3: CASREIKETQYF. In DNA, the CDR3 is TGTGCCAGCCGGGAGATCAAAGAGACCCAGTACTTC.

V gene TRBV27 combines with J gene TRBJ2-7, with D perhaps TRBD2 (7 bases). Trimming took 7 bases from V and 4 from J, leaving 29 bases between them. The CDR3 contains 18 residues. Germline loops: CDR1 MNHEY, CDR2 SMNVEV (reference sequence). CDR3 sequence reads: CASTLTSRGEGVPYEQYF. In nucleotides, the CDR3 is TGTGCCAGCACCTTAACCTCCCGTGGGGAGGGGGTGCCATACGAGCAGTACTTC.

The V gene is TRBV18, the J gene TRBJ1-5; no clear D. Between the trimmed V and J ends, which lost 5 bases and 1 base, there was a span of 12 bases. Germline assignment: CDR1 KGHSH and CDR2 LQKENI. CDR3 length equals 15 residues. The CDR3 nucleotides are TGTGCCAGCTCAACCACCCCCCTGAGCAATCAGCCCCAGCATTTT. Its translation: CASSTTPLSNQPQHF.

The chain employs TRBV6-5 and TRBJ1-2; D not certain. Per germline, CDR1 MNHEY and CDR2 SVGAGI. The germline V and J ends were trimmed by 2 bases and 0 bases, with 7 bases remaining between them. The CDR3 is 14 residues long. CDR3 protein: CASSYREANYGYTF. The CDR3 DNA reads TGTGCCAGCAGTTACAGGGAAGCTAACTATGGCTACACCTTC.

The V call is TRBV4-1, the J call TRBJ2-1; D could derive from TRBD1 or TRBD2 (5 bases each). This CDR3 contains 16 residues. CDR1 is MGHRA, CDR2 YSYEKL, per germline. The V end was cut by 1 base, the J end by 0 bases, with 10 bases between. DNA of the CDR3: TGCGCCAGCAGCCAAGTGGGGGATAGCTCCTACAATGAGCAGTTCTTC. Translation gives CASSQVGDSSYNEQFF.

This chain joins TRBV10-3 and TRBJ2-2; D ambiguous. The CDR3 length is 13 residues. Per the germline V gene, CDR1 is ENHRY and CDR2 is SYGVKD. With 9 bases removed from V and 2 bases from J, the gap between germline ends came to 10 bases. The DNA of the CDR3 is TGTGCCATGGATTTCTTTAACACCGGGGAGCTGTTTTTT. It yields the protein CAMDFFNTGELFF.

The J gene is TRBJ2-7, the V gene TRBV5-1; the D gene is possibly TRBD1 (5 bases). The germline V gene has CDR1 SGHRS and CDR2 YFSETQ. Trimming left V 1 base short and J 0 bases short, with 14 bases between. The CDR3 length is 16 residues. This chain's CDR3 is CASSLIPGLSSYEQYF. Written as DNA, the CDR3 is TGCGCCAGCAGCTTGATCCCAGGGCTCAGCTCCTACGAGCAGTACTTC.

The chain has TRBV6-6 and TRBJ2-7, with no clear D. Trimming took 5 bases from V and 1 from J, leaving 12 bases between them. The CDR3 is 14 residues long. CDR1 is MNHNY and CDR2 is SVGAGI in the germline V gene (reference sequence). The CDR3 protein is CASSPRLESYEQYF. In nucleotides, the CDR3 is TGTGCCAGCAGTCCTAGACTGGAATCCTACGAGCAGTACTTC.